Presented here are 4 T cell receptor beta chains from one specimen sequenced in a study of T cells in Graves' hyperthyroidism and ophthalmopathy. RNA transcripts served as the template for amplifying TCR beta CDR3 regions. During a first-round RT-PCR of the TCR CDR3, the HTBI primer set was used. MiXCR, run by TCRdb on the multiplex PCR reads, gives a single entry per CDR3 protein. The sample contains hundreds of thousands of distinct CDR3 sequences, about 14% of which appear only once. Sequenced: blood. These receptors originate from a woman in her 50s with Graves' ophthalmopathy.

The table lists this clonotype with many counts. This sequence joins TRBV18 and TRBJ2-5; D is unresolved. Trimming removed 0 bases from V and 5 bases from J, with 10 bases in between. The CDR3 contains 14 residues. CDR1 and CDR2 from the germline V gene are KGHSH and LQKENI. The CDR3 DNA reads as TGTGCCAGCTCACCACCTGTTTTTGGGGAGACCCAGTACTTC. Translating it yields CASSPPVFGETQYF.

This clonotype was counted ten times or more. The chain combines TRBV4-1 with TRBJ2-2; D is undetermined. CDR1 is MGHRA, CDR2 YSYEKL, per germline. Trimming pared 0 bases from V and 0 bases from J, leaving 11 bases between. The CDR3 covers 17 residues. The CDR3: CASSQDPGRSNTGELFF. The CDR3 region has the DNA TGCGCCAGCAGCCAAGACCCGGGCCGGTCGAACACCGGGGAGCTGTTTTTT.

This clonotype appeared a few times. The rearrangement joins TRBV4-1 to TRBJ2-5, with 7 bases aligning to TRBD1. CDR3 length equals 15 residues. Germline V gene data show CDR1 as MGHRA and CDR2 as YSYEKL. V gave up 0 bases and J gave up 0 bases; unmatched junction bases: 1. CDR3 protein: CASSQDRGNQETQYF. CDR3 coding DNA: TGCGCCAGCAGCCAAGACAGGGGGAACCAAGAGACCCAGTACTTC.

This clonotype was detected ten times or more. The CDR3 reads CSALVRGGYEQYF. CDR3 DNA: TGCAGTGCTCTGGTTCGCGGGGGCTACGAGCAGTACTTC. The chain employs TRBV20-1 and TRBJ2-7, with 7 bases matching TRBD2. From germline, CDR1 is DFQATT and CDR2 SNEGSKA (reference sequence). The CDR3 totals 13 residues. V lost 5 bases, J lost 3 bases, and 7 bases stayed unmatched.